Below are 26 T cell receptor beta chains sequenced from a single sample in a study of blood T cell repertoires in COVID-19. The protocol was immunoSEQ multiplex PCR, while the TCRdb copy is restricted to in-frame clones and leaves out a portion. In the table there are approximately 110,000 clones, more than 80% of which are singletons. The sequenced sample was peripheral blood. The receptors originated from a human donor in a cohort sampled during active COVID-19.

The rearrangement uses TRBV15 and TRBJ1-4; D may be TRBD1 (6 bases). The CDR3 totals 13 residues. Trimming cost V 4 bases and J 10 bases, with 13 bases left between them. Germline CDR1 and CDR2: LNHNV and YYDKDF (reference sequence). This CDR3 reads CATSTRTVGKLFF. The CDR3 DNA reads TGTGCCACCAGCACCAGGACAGTCGGAAAACTGTTTTTT.

The V and J genes are TRBV19 and TRBJ2-1, with a tentative D call TRBD2 (6 bases). V lost 4 bases and J 10 bases, leaving 14 bases between the germline ends. Germline CDR1 and CDR2: LNHDA and SQIVND (reference sequence). This CDR3 region has 13 residues. The CDR3 nucleotides read TGTGCCAGTAGTACTCGACTAGACACGGAGCAGTTCTTC. Residues: CASSTRLDTEQFF.

The rearrangement joins TRBV25-1 to TRBJ2-5; no clear D gene. Trimming shortened V by 3 bases and J by 2 bases, and 4 bases separated the two germline ends. From germline, CDR1 is MGHDK and CDR2 SYGVNS. This CDR3 has 12 amino acids. Written as DNA, the CDR3 is TGTGCCAGCAGTGACAGGCAAGAGACCCAGTACTTC. Its translation is CASSDRQETQYF.

This clone was picked up a small number of times. V and J are TRBV14 and TRBJ1-6; TRBD1 matches 7 bases. This CDR3 is built from 15 residues. Trimming at V came to 1 base and at J to 9 bases, leaving 6 bases not matched to a gene. In germline, CDR1 is SGHDN, CDR2 FVKESK. The CDR3: CASSQVTGPASPLHF. Written as DNA, the CDR3 is TGTGCCAGCAGCCAAGTGACAGGGCCGGCTTCACCCCTCCACTTT.

The chain is built from TRBV7-8 and TRBJ1-4; 8 bases are a match to TRBD1. Trimming cost V 5 bases and J 7 bases; bases outside gene matches: 15. There are 17 residues in the CDR3. From germline, CDR1 is SGHVS and CDR2 FQNEAQ. CDR3 nucleotides: TGTGCCAGCAGCACACCATGGGGGGACAGGCCGGTTGAAAAACTGTTTTTT. Encoded protein: CASSTPWGDRPVEKLFF.

The V and J genes are TRBV7-9 and TRBJ2-7; tentatively, D is TRBD1 (6 bases). The CDR3 is 13 residues long. Trimming took 3 bases from V and 7 from J, leaving 13 bases between them. Germline loops: CDR1 SEHNR, CDR2 FQNEAQ (reference sequence). The CDR3 sequence is CASSFAGAREQYF. For the CDR3, the DNA is TGTGCCAGCAGCTTTGCAGGGGCGCGGGAGCAGTACTTC.

This rearrangement joins TRBV11-2 to TRBJ2-2, with D perhaps TRBD2 (7 bases). Germline lookup yields CDR1 SGHAT and CDR2 FQNNGV. The CDR3 is made up of 17 amino acids. V lost 5 bases to trimming and J lost 2 bases, with 18 bases between them. As DNA, the CDR3 is TGTGCCAGCAGCCCAGTGGGGGGGGCCAAAAACACCGGGGAGCTGTTTTTT. Its translation: CASSPVGGAKNTGELFF.

The sample holds one count of this clone. Additional DNA sequences in this sample encode the identical CDR3. V usage is TRBV5-1 and J usage is TRBJ1-4, with 9 bases fitting TRBD1. Germline trimming cut 3 bases from V and 5 bases from J; bases unmatched to any gene: 2. CDR1 and CDR2 (germline): SGHRS, YFSETQ. CDR3 length: 14 amino acids. CDR3 bases: TGCGCCAGCAGCTCGGACAGGGGAAATGAAAAACTGTTTTTT. It encodes CASSSDRGNEKLFF.

A note on this clone: Other DNA sequences within the sample encode an identical CDR3. The V gene is TRBV24-1, the J gene TRBJ2-3, with 15 bases lining up with TRBD2. Germline V gene lookup returns CDR1 KGHDR and CDR2 SFDVKD. V was clipped by 3 bases and J by 6 bases; unmatched bases: 6. This CDR3 comprises 17 residues. CDR3 sequence reads: CATSDLGLAGGIDTQYF. CDR3 coding DNA: TGTGCCACCAGTGATCTGGGACTAGCGGGGGGAATTGATACGCAGTATTTT.

The chain couples TRBV5-4 to TRBJ1-1, with D hard to call. Trimming took 4 bases from V and 1 from J, leaving 14 bases between them. Germline V gene lookup returns CDR1 SGHNT and CDR2 YYREEE (reference sequence). This CDR3 is 15 amino acids long. CDR3 in DNA: TGTGCCAGCAGCGCTAGACTTTCCCGGAACACTGAAGCTTTCTTT. Amino acid sequence: CASSARLSRNTEAFF.

The chain couples TRBV28 to TRBJ1-2; D may be TRBD1 (6 bases). Germline V gene sequence: CDR1 MDHEN, CDR2 SYDVKM. V dropped 6 bases and J dropped 4 bases, with 15 bases sitting between them. The CDR3 totals 14 residues. The CDR3 bases are TGTGCCAGCAGCTACAGGGCTTCCTCCTATGGCTACACCTTC. Its translation is CASSYRASSYGYTF.

This chain connects TRBV3-1 (or the pseudogene TRBV3-2) to TRBJ1-1; D is uncertain. The V gene lost 0 bases and the J gene lost 7 bases, with 9 bases spanning the gap. The germline V gene has CDR1 LGHDT and CDR2 YNNKEL (reference sequence). The CDR3 length is 13 residues. CDR3 protein: CASSQDAPGEAFF. The CDR3 DNA sequence: TGTGCCAGCAGCCAAGACGCCCCCGGTGAAGCTTTCTTT.

The V gene is TRBV4-1, the J gene TRBJ2-2; D might be TRBD1 (5 bases). The CDR3 runs to 21 residues. The germline CDR1 and CDR2 sequences are MGHRA and YSYEKL. Trimming cost V 3 bases and J 5 bases, with 31 bases left between them. The CDR3 DNA reads as TGCGCCAGCAGCCAGGGGTTTAGGCGACAGATTATAACCCACCCAACCGGGGAGCTGTTTTTT. The encoded protein is CASSQGFRRQIITHPTGELFF.

This clone was observed once. The chain combines TRBV5-4 with TRBJ2-5, with D possibly being TRBD1 (6 bases). CDR1 is SGHNT, CDR2 YYREEE, per germline (reference sequence). V was clipped by 0 bases and J by 4 bases, with 10 bases between them. The CDR3 has 14 residues. CDR3 loop: CASSLGQGRETQYF. Here the CDR3 DNA reads TGTGCCAGCAGCTTGGGGCAGGGGAGAGAGACCCAGTACTTC.

The chain uses TRBV3-1 (or the pseudogene TRBV3-2) and TRBJ1-4; maybe TRBD1 (5 bases). V lost 4 bases and J lost 8, with 17 bases in between. The CDR3 totals 15 residues. Germline loops: CDR1 LGHDT, CDR2 YNNKEL (reference sequence). The DNA of the CDR3 is TGTGCCAGCAGCCCCGGGCCCCAGGAGGGGGAAAAACTGTTTTTT. It specifies CASSPGPQEGEKLFF.

This clone came up a few times. The CDR3 bases are TGTGCCAGCAGTTACTCGCAGGGGGCTGGAAACACCATATATTTT. Protein sequence: CASSYSQGAGNTIYF. The chain uses TRBV6-5 and TRBJ1-3; 7 bases line up with TRBD1. The CDR3 is made up of 15 amino acids. CDR1 MNHEY and CDR2 SVGAGI come from the germline V gene. J lost 2 bases, V lost 0 bases, and 1 base had no gene match.

J is TRBJ2-7 and V is TRBV4-2, with D maybe TRBD2 (6 bases). The CDR3 is 15 amino acids. Trimming cost V 5 bases and J 2 bases, with 16 bases left between them. CDR1 is LGHNA and CDR2 is YNFKEQ in the germline V gene. The CDR3 DNA reads TGTGCCAGCAGCGCGTCAGGAGGAGGGACCTACGAGCAGTACTTC. Translation gives CASSASGGGTYEQYF.

Written as DNA, the CDR3 is TGTGCCAGCAGCCGACTAGCGCTCACAGATACGCAGTATTTT. It translates to CASSRLALTDTQYF. This chain joins TRBV6-2 or TRBV6-3 and TRBJ2-3, with 8 nucleotides matching TRBD2. This CDR3 region has 14 residues. J was trimmed by 2 bases and V by 6 bases; bases with no gene match: 4. CDR1 is MNHEY and CDR2 is SVGEGT in the germline V gene.

The CDR3 DNA sequence: TGTGCCGGGAGGGACACCCACACCGGGGAGCTGTTTTTT. Protein product: CAGRDTHTGELFF. The V and J genes are TRBV27 and TRBJ2-2, with D possibly TRBD2 on 7 matching bases. Germline lookup yields CDR1 MNHEY and CDR2 SMNVEV (reference sequence). V was clipped by 11 bases and J by 3 bases, with 13 bases between them. The CDR3 spans 13 residues.

The V call is TRBV10-3, the J call TRBJ2-1; D gene ambiguous. The CDR3 spans 13 residues. The V and J ends lost 8 bases and 7 bases respectively, with 15 bases between them. CDR1 is ENHRY and CDR2 is SYGVKD in the germline V gene. The CDR3 DNA reads TGTGCCATCCTCGGTAGAATCGGGAATGAGCAGTTCTTC. This codes for CAILGRIGNEQFF.

This clone appeared once. The chain has TRBV3-1 (or the pseudogene TRBV3-2) and TRBJ2-2; 12 nucleotides align to TRBD2. Looked up from germline, CDR1 is LGHDT and CDR2 is YNNKEL (reference sequence). J lost 1 base, V lost 6 bases, and 12 bases had no gene match. CDR3 length: 19 residues. CDR3 sequence: CASRLQLTSGSENTGELFF. The CDR3, as DNA: TGTGCCAGCAGACTCCAATTGACTAGCGGGAGTGAGAACACCGGGGAGCTGTTTTTT.

This chain joins TRBV9 and TRBJ2-5; D is possibly TRBD2 (6 bases). The V end was cut by 4 bases, the J end by 3 bases, with 16 bases between. Per the germline V gene, CDR1 is SGDLS and CDR2 is YYNGEE. CDR3 length: 15 residues. The CDR3 DNA is TGTGCCAGCAGCTCCATGGGGGAGCGGGAAGAGACCCAGTACTTC. Encoded protein: CASSSMGEREETQYF.

This chain joins TRBV7-9 and TRBJ1-3; 7 nucleotides match TRBD1. The CDR3 extends over 15 amino acids. V gave up 5 bases and J gave up 8 bases; unmatched junction bases: 12. CDR1 and CDR2 from the germline V gene are SEHNR and FQNEAQ (reference sequence). The chain's CDR3 is CASSNDLDRADTIYF. In DNA form, the CDR3 reads TGTGCCAGCAGCAACGACTTAGACAGGGCTGACACCATATATTTT.

The CDR3 nucleotides are TGTGCCAGCAGCTTGCGCCAGGACTATGGCTACACCTTC. Protein product: CASSLRQDYGYTF. The chain has TRBV5-5 and TRBJ1-2; D unclear. The ends were cut back, 1 base at V and 3 bases at J, with 7 bases in the middle. The CDR3 consists of 13 residues. Germline V gene sequence: CDR1 SGHKS, CDR2 YYEKEE (reference sequence).

This chain connects TRBV18 to TRBJ1-1; a possible D gene is TRBD1 (5 bases). Germline assignment: CDR1 KGHSH and CDR2 LQKENI. The CDR3 covers 13 residues. V was pared by 2 bases and J by 8 bases, with 12 bases between. The chain's CDR3 is CASSPYRGREAFF. Here the CDR3 DNA reads TGTGCCAGCTCACCATATAGGGGCCGCGAAGCTTTCTTT.

The gene calls are TRBV9 and TRBJ2-3, with TRBD2 identical over 12 bases. Trimming took 3 bases from V and 2 from J; bases not matched to a gene: 7. The CDR3 is made up of 17 amino acids. Germline CDR1 is SGDLS and CDR2 is YYNGEE. The CDR3 DNA reads TGTGCCAGCAGCGGATGGACTAGCGGGGACCTCACAGATACGCAGTATTTT. Its translation: CASSGWTSGDLTDTQYF.